This TCR beta chain is drawn from a study of early T cells in non-severe SARS-CoV-2 infection (dated by TCRdb to 2020 to 2023). Background on the whole study: TCR sequencing used bulk RNA from unsorted whole blood, so alpha and beta chains could not be paired.

Overall study outcomes, separate from this receptor: Matching against VDJdb was skewed toward anti-spike CD8 responses, likely underestimated virus-specific expansions, and missed private and CD4 specificities.

This clonotype was found many times. This clone's antigen is unknown. Per-base quality was not reported, and no clone a single base away is much larger than it. From the cysteine through the phenylalanine, the CDR3 covers 14 amino acids. Only CDR3 DNA is held: 42 bases, read in frame from base 1. V lost 4 bases and J lost 4 bases, and the count of bases not matched to a germline gene is 4. The germline V gene gives CDR1 as MNHNS and CDR2 as SASEGT. A case-control design nested within a healthcare worker cohort in London, UK, was used, with weekly nasopharyngeal swab PCR tests and blood sampling performed. Between 23 and 31 March 2020, the week of the UK lockdown, healthcare workers were enrolled and then followed up weekly for as long as 16 weeks. The receptor library was made with 5' RACE. TCRdb records NextSeq 500 as the sequencer. In the TCR library protocol, unique molecular identifiers were attached to individual cDNA molecules to correct for PCR bias and sequencing error. Sequencing covered both TCR alpha and beta chains, and within each sample the abundances of alpha and beta sequences were tightly co-correlated. The study's own analysis went as follows. Decombinator V4 was used to annotate TCR sequences for V gene, J gene and CDR3. TCRs were defined as expanded if a significant change between any two time points was detected under a Poisson model with p below 0.0001. TCR abundances were normalised to the total number of TCRs sequenced per sample and expressed as counts per million. MAIT TCRs were defined by TRAV1-2 paired with TRAJ12, TRAJ20 or TRAJ33, and iNKT TCRs by TRAV10 paired with TRAJ18. VDJdb, accessed 1 November 2021, was searched for CMV, EBV and SARS-CoV-2 annotated TCRs, excluding TCRs annotated for multiple antigens. TCRdb cleaned the public reads at Q25 with fastp, built clones with MiXCR and kept in-frame beta chains. Rows with one shared CDR3 protein collapse into an entry with the most common genes and DNA. In this record, the V and J calls reflect TCRdb's handling and not the investigators' own analysis. This sample is represented by approximately 69,000 distinct CDR3 sequences; over 10% of them were singletons. The ten top clones hold less than 3% of the sample.

The sequence came from an adult who was a healthcare worker with PCR-confirmed SARS-CoV-2 infection or an uninfected control (not recorded which). The chain joins TRBV6-1 to TRBJ1-1; TRBD1 aligns with 9 central bases. Sequenced here: whole blood, sampled at baseline. The sequenced DNA: TGTGCCAGCAGTGCACAGGGGGCGGGCACTGAAGCTTTCTTT. The encoded protein is CASSAQGAGTEAFF.